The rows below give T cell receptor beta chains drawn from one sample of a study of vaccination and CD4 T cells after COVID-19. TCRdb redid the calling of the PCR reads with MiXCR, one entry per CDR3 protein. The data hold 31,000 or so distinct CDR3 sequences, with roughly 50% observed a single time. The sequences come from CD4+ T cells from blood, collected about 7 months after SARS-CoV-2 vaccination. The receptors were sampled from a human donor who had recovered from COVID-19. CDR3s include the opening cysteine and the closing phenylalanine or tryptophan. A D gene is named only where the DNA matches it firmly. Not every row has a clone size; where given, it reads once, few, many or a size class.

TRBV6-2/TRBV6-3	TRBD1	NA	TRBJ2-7	CASSYEGTGSYEQYF	TGTGCCAGCAGTTACGAGGGGACAGGGTCGTACGAGCAGTACTTC
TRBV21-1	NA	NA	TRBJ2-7	CASSCAVGGEGTYEQYF	TGTGCCAGCAGTTGTGCGGTAGGGGGGGAGGGAACCTACGAGCAGTACTTC
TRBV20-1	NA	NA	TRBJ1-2	CSARDSVYTNYGYTF	TGCAGTGCTAGAGATAGTGTGTACACGAACTATGGCTACACCTTC
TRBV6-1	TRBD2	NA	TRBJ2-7	CASSARVVSGIAYEQYF	TGTGCCAGCAGTGCCCGGGTCGTTAGCGGGATAGCGTACGAGCAGTACTTC
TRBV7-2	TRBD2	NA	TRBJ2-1	CASSLDGRAGNEQFF	TGTGCCAGCAGCTTAGACGGGAGGGCGGGCAATGAGCAGTTCTTC
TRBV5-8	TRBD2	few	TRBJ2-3	CASSFRVAGGADTQYF	TGTGCCAGCAGCTTCCGCGTAGCGGGAGGAGCAGATACGCAGTATTTT
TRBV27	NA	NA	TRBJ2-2	CASRPLGLGELFF	TGTGCCAGCAGACCACTAGGCCTAGGGGAGCTGTTTTTT
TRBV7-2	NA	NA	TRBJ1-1	CASSLSSGVGNTEAFF	TGTGCCAGCAGCTTATCTTCGGGGGTGGGGAACACTGAAGCTTTCTTT
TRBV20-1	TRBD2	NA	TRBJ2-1	CSACKPGGGLACREQFF	TGCAGTGCCTGTAAACCAGGAGGGGGACTAGCGTGCAGAGAGCAGTTCTTC
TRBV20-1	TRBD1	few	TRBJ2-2	CSARGGQGFTGELFF	TGCAGTGCTAGAGGCGGACAGGGCTTCACCGGGGAGCTGTTTTTT
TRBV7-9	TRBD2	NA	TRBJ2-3	CASSSTGGQHTQYF	TGTGCCAGCAGCTCAACGGGGGGTCAGCATACGCAGTATTTT
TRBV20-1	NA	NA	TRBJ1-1	CSAREGGTEAFF	TGCAGTGCGAGAGAGGGGGGCACTGAAGCTTTCTTT
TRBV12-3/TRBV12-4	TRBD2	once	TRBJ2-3	CASSLKGLAGDTQYF	TGTGCCAGCAGTTTGAAAGGACTAGCAGGAGATACGCAGTATTTT
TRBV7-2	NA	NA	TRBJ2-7	CASSLAGRAYEQYF	TGTGCCAGCAGCTTAGCAGGGCGAGCCTACGAGCAGTACTTC
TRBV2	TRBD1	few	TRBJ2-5	CASSGNRGYQETQYF	TGTGCCAGCAGTGGAAACAGGGGGTACCAAGAGACCCAGTACTTC
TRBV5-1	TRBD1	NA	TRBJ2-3	CASSVTGDGDTQYF	TGCGCCAGCAGCGTGACAGGGGATGGAGATACGCAGTATTTT
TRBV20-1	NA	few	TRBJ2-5	CSALRRQETQYF	TGCAGTGCCCTCAGACGCCAAGAGACCCAGTACTTC
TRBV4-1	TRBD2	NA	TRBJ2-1	CASSLTSGTYNEQFF	TGCGCCAGCAGCCTAACTAGCGGGACCTACAATGAGCAGTTCTTC
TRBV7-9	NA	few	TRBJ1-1	CASVGQGNTEAFF	TGTGCCAGCGTCGGGCAGGGAAACACTGAAGCTTTCTTT
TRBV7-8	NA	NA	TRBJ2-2	CASSPVGAGQTTGELFF	TGTGCCAGCAGCCCCGTCGGGGCCGGTCAAACCACCGGGGAGCTGTTTTTT
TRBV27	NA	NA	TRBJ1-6	CASSPPGGHNSPLHF	TGTGCCAGCAGTCCCCCCGGGGGGCATAATTCACCCCTCCACTTT
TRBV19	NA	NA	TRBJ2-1	CASSIIRLSPNEQFF	TGTGCCAGTAGTATCATCAGGCTATCTCCCAATGAGCAGTTCTTC
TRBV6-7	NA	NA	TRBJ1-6	CASSKSGDDRNSPLHF	TGTGCCAGCAGTAAAAGTGGGGACGACCGGAATTCACCCCTCCACTTT
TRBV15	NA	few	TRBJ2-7	CATSRDEGEEYF	TGTGCCACCAGCAGAGATGAGGGGGAAGAGTACTTC
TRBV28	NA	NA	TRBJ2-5	CASSLFGTGKETQYF	TGTGCCAGCAGTTTATTTGGGACTGGGAAAGAGACCCAGTACTTC
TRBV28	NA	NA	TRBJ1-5	CASSLLGIGNQPQHF	TGTGCCAGCAGTTTGTTGGGAATTGGCAATCAGCCCCAGCATTTT
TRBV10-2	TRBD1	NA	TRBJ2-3	CASSEPWAGGADTQYF	TGCGCCAGCAGTGAGCCTTGGGCAGGGGGCGCAGATACGCAGTATTTT
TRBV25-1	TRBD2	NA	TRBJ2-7	CASSEYGGGNDEQYF	TGTGCCAGCAGTGAATATGGGGGAGGGAACGACGAGCAGTACTTC
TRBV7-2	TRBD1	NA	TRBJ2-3	CASSPGQHTDTQYF	TGTGCCAGCAGCCCGGGACAGCACACAGATACGCAGTATTTT
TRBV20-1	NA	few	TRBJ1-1	CSARDGGWLTEAFF	TGCAGTGCTAGAGATGGGGGCTGGCTCACTGAAGCTTTCTTT
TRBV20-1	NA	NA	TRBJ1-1	CSGHSRTTEAFF	TGCAGTGGTCACTCGCGGACCACTGAAGCTTTCTTT
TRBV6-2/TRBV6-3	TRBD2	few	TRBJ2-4	CASSPPAGVYIQYF	TGTGCCAGCAGCCCCCCGGCGGGAGTATACATTCAGTACTTC
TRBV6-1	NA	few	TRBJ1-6	CASSRARWDSPLHF	TGTGCCAGCAGTCGAGCCAGATGGGATTCACCCCTCCACTTT
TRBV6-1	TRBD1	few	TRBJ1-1	CASRDQGANTEAFF	TGTGCCAGCAGGGATCAGGGGGCGAACACTGAAGCTTTCTTT
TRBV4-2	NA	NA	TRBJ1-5	CASSQVEQGNQPQHF	TGTGCCAGCAGCCAGGTTGAGCAGGGCAATCAGCCCCAGCATTTT
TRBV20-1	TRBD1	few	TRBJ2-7	CSATPSGTGEREQYF	TGCAGTGCTACACCCTCCGGGACAGGGGAGCGCGAGCAGTACTTC
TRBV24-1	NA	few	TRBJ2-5	CATSGKSKGPQETQYF	TGTGCCACCAGTGGCAAGAGCAAGGGTCCCCAAGAGACCCAGTACTTC
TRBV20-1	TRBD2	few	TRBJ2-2	CSAKTSGTGELFF	TGCAGTGCTAAGACTAGCGGGACCGGGGAGCTGTTTTTT
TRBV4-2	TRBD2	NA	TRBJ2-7	CASSQGLAGYEQYF	TGTGCCAGCAGCCAAGGACTAGCGGGCTACGAGCAGTACTTC
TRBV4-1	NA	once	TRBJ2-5	CASSQAGRTQETQYF	TGCGCCAGCAGCCAAGCGGGACGGACTCAAGAGACCCAGTACTTC
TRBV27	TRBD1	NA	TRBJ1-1	CASSRQGSEAFF	TGTGCCAGCAGCCGACAGGGTTCTGAAGCTTTCTTT